This T cell receptor beta chain was identified during a study of response to subunit inactivated influenza vaccine. This clonotype was observed a handful of times. The antigen remains unidentified. Study-level points and caveats: Few additional T cells are recruited per seasonal influenza vaccination, authors suggested.

The length of the CDR3 is 16 residues. CDR1 and CDR2 (germline): MNHEY, SVGAGI. Trimming cost V 2 bases and J 1 base, with 14 bases left between them. TCRdb re-analysed the RT-PCR reads in MiXCR, keeping a single row per CDR3 protein. The data contain 800,000 to 1,000,000 distinct CDR3 sequences, 21% of them singletons. The clonotype comes from a man over 45 who received an inactivated influenza vaccine. The rearrangement joins TRBV6-5 to TRBJ1-1; tentative D call: TRBD1 (6 bases). The sample in question was PBMCs from blood, obtained roughly 5 days after vaccination. CDR3 region: CASSYGGGPRNTEAFF. The CDR3 coding sequence is TGTGCCAGCAGTTACGGGGGGGGGCCCAGGAACACTGAAGCTTTCTTT.